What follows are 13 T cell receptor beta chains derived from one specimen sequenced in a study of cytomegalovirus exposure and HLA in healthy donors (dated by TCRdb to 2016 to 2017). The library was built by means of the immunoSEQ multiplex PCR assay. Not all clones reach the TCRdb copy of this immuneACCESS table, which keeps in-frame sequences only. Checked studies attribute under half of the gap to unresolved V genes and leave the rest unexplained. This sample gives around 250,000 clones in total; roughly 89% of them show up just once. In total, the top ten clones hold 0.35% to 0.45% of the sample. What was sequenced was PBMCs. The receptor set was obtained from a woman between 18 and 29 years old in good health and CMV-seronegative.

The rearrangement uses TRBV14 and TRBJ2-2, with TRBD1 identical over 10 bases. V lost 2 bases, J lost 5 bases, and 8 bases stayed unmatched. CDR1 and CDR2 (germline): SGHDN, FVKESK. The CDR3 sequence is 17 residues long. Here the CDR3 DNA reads TGTGCCAGCAGCCAACAAAGGACAGGGGGTTGGACCGGGGAGCTGTTTTTT. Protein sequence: CASSQQRTGGWTGELFF.

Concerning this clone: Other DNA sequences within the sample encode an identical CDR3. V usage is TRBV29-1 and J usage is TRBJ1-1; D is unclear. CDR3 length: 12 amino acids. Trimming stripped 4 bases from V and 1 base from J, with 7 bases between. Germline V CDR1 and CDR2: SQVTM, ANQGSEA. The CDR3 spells CSVVRGNTEAFF. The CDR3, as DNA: TGCAGCGTTGTGCGGGGGAACACTGAAGCTTTCTTT.

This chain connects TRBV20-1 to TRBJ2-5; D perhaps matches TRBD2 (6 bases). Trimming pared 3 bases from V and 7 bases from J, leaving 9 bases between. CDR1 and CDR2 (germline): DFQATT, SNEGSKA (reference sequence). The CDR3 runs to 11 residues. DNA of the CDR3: TGCAGTGCTAGGCCCGGGGGGACCCAGTACTTC. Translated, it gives CSARPGGTQYF.

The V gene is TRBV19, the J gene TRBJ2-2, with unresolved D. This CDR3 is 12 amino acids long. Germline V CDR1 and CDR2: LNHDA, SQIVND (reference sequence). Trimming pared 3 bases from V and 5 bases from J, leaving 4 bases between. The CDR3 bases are TGTGCCAGTAGTATCAGAACCGGGGAGCTGTTTTTT. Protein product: CASSIRTGELFF.

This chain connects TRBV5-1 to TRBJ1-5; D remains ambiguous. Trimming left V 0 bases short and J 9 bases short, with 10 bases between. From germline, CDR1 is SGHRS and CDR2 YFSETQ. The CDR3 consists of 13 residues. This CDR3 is CASSLGPPRPQHF. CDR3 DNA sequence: TGCGCCAGCAGCTTGGGGCCCCCTCGGCCCCAGCATTTT.

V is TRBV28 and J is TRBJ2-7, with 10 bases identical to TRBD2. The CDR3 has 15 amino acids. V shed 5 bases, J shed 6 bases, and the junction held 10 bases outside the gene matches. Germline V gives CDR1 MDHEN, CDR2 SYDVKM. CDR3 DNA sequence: TGTGCCAGCAGTCCCCCAGCGGGGGGGCTTCTCGAGCAGTACTTC. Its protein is CASSPPAGGLLEQYF.

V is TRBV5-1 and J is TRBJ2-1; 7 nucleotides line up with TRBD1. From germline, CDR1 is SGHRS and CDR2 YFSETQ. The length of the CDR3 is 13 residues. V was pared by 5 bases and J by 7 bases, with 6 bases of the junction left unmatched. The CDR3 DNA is TGCGCCAGCAGGACAGGGTTGGGGAATGAGCAGTTCTTC. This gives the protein CASRTGLGNEQFF. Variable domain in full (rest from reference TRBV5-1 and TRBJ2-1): KAGVTQTPRYLIKTRGQQVTLSCSPISGHRSVSWYQQTPGQGLQFLFEYFSETQRNKGNFPGRFSGRQFSNSRSEMNVSTLELGDSALYLCASRTGLGNEQFFGPGTRLTVL.

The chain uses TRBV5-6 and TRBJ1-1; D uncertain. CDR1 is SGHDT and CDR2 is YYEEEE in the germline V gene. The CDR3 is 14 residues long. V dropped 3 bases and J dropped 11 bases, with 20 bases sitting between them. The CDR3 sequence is CASSYDVEVRGAFF. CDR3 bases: TGTGCCAGCAGCTACGATGTGGAAGTCCGCGGGGCTTTCTTT.

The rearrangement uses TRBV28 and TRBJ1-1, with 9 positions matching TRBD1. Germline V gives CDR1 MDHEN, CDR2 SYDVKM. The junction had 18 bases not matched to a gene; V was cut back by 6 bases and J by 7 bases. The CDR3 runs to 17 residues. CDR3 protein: CASRDPVWDRETDEAFF. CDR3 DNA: TGTGCCAGCAGAGACCCGGTTTGGGACAGGGAAACGGATGAAGCTTTCTTT.

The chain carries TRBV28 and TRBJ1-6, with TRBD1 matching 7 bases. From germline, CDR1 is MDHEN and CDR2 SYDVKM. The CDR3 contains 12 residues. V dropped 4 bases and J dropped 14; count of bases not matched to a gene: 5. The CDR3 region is CASSYRQGSLHF. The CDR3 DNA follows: TGTGCCAGCAGTTACAGACAGGGATCCCTCCACTTT.

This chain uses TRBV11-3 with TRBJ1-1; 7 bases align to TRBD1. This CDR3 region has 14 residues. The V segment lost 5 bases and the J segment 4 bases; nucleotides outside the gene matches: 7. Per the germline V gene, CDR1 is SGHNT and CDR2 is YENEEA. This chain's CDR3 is CASSLDRAATEAFF. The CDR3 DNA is TGTGCCAGCAGCCTCGACAGGGCGGCCACTGAAGCTTTCTTT.

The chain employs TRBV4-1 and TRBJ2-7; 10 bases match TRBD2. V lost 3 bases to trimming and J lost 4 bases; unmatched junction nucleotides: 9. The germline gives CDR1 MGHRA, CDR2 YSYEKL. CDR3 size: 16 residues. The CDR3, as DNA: TGCGCCAGCAGCCAGGTTTCTAGCGGGGGTCCTTACGAGCAGTACTTC. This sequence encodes CASSQVSSGGPYEQYF.

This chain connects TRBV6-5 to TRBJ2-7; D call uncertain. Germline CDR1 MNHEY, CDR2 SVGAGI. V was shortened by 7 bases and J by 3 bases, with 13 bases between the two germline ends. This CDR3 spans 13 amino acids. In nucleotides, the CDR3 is TGTGCCAGCAAATGGCAGGCAAACTACGAGCAGTACTTC. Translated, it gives CASKWQANYEQYF.